Described below is a single TCR beta chain sequence and its context. Its antigen is currently not known. No much larger clone exists at a distance of one base, and base qualities are not known. What this sample's time point label stands for: about 28 days (+/-7) after the second vaccine dose. AZD1222 recipients with second doses at about 4 weeks or about 12 weeks were pooled, because spike-specific TCR depth and breadth did not differ between schedules. Vaccinee samples came from UK trials COV001 and COV002, including a single-blind randomized controlled phase 2/3 trial of AZD1222 (ChAdOx1 nCoV-19) in healthy adults. For TCRbeta chain sequencing, PBMC samples from trial participants were taken at day 0 and at day 28 after the second dose. V is shortened by 0 bases, J by 6 bases, and the region joining them spans 11 bases. Based on the germline V gene, the CDR1 and CDR2 sequences are SGDLS and YYNGEE. Measured from the cysteine to the phenylalanine, the CDR3 is 14 residues long. Only the CDR3 DNA is retained, 42 bases long and in frame from the first base.

The CDR3 regions of human TCRbeta chains were analyzed by immunosequencing. The original methods were these. TCRs in the repertoires were compared against a reference library of SARS-CoV-2-specific TCRs that had been generated with the MIRA antigen-specificity platform. Breadth was defined as the fraction of unique TCRs that were SARS-CoV-2-associated, and depth was defined as the fraction of total T cells that were SARS-CoV-2-associated. Using the MIRA data, each spike-specific TCR was assigned both to the spike region to which the TCR was reactive and to a CD4 or CD8 class. Log10-transformed breadth and depth values were compared by one-way ANOVA with Sidak's multiple comparisons tests. This is the immuneACCESS table as TCRdb keeps it, with only in-frame sequences that have V and J called. A part of the clones is gone; compared with another copy, unresolved V genes explain less than half, and the rest is unexplained. V, J and clone size are those of that table, while D and trimming were read from the DNA. The sample has about 120,000 clones on record, approximately 91% of them singletons. The leading ten clones occupy around 0.99% of the sample.

The data derive from a study of T cell responses to AZD1222 COVID-19 vaccine (dated by TCRdb to about 2021). General notes on the study: A total of about 240 trial participants underwent TCR sequencing, of whom about 210 received two doses of AZD1222 and around 26 received two doses of the MenACWY control vaccine. Trial participants were enrolled by age into 18-55, 56-69 and 70-plus year subgroups, with about 150, 28 and 57 TCR-sequenced participants respectively. What the study reported, not specific to this receptor: Participants were mostly white British, with more females than males. The authors suggested clonal diversity may have been underestimated. The vaccine-associated CD4 TCRs covered the entire spike protein, and the dominant responses fell in regions 160-218 and 743-854. After two AZD1222 doses, both the breadth and the depth of spike-specific TCRs were significantly higher than at day 0 and than in MenACWY recipients. Epitopes outside the regions mutated in the B.1.351 and B.1.1.7 variants were reportedly recognized by nearly half of the unique spike-specific TCRs. The 56-69-year group was small, and its depth increase did not reach significance, likely because of low power. Conclusions about previously exposed vaccinees are limited, since just 6 or 7 AZD1222 recipients were seropositive for SARS-CoV-2 at baseline. Because no samples from the day 14 peak response were available, repertoires could be characterized only after the peak T cell response.

The chain uses TRBV9 and TRBJ2-3; too little of a D gene remains to name it. The specimen was peripheral blood, collected 28 days after the second AZD1222 dose. This receptor was identified in an adult who received the AZD1222 COVID-19 vaccine. CDR3 sequence: CASSVVPARDTQYF. The DNA sequence reads TGTGCCAGCAGCGTAGTTCCAGCGAGGGATACGCAGTATTTT.